The present T cell receptor (beta chain) was sequenced within a study of graft-versus-host responses after intestinal transplantation. Whole-study context: Induction with anti-thymocyte globulin, then tacrolimus and steroids for three to four years, was given to all recipients.

Here immunoSEQ multiplex PCR was the method, and the copy in TCRdb shows in-frame clones only, minus some. The profile shows tens of thousands of clones, about 95% of them singletons. Germline CDR1 reads SGHTA; CDR2 reads FQGTGA. CDR3 length equals 16 residues. The germline V and J ends were trimmed by 2 bases and 2 bases, with 10 bases remaining between them. This TCR was recovered from a human patient who received an intestinal transplant, so some T cells may come from the graft donor. The rearrangement joins TRBV7-3 to TRBJ1-6, with D perhaps matching TRBD1 (5 bases). Specimen: PBMCs, collected approximately 360 days after intestinal transplant. CDR3 in DNA: TGTGCCAGCAGCTTATCAGGGCCCGCCTATAATTCACCCCTCCACTTT. Protein product: CASSLSGPAYNSPLHF.